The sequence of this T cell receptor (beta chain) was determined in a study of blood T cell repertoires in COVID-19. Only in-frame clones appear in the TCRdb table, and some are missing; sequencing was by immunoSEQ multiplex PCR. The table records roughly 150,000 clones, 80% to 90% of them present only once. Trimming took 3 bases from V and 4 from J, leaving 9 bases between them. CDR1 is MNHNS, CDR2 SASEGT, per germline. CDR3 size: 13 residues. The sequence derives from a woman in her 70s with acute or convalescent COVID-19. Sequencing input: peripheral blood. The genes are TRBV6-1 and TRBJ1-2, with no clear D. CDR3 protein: CASSDSGLYGYTF. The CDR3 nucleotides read TGTGCCAGCAGTGATTCAGGACTCTATGGCTACACCTTC.